This T cell receptor beta chain was profiled in a study of neurological immune-mediated disorders. Study-wide points: The greatest TCR clonal expansion occurred in HTLV-1-associated myelopathy and the least in multiple sclerosis, which fell below healthy controls. Subjects shared no identical expanded-clone CDR3 amino acid sequences, suggesting private TCR-beta repertoires in all groups.

The CDR3 contains 12 residues. Germline assignment: CDR1 SEHNR and CDR2 FQNEAQ (reference sequence). TCRdb processed the 5' RACE reads anew with MiXCR; each CDR3 protein has one entry. This table has over 30,000 distinct CDR3 sequences, roughly an eighth appearing once. As to time point: longitudinal time-point 2. In its sample, this clonotype ranks as medium-sized. Its antigen is not known. The junction shows a germline mismatch at one end, possibly a read error. This rearrangement joins TRBV7-9 to TRBJ2-3; no clear D. The sequenced sample consisted of PBMCs. The sequence was collected from a middle-aged woman in good health. The CDR3 DNA is TGTGCCAGCAGCTTAGAAGAGAGTTCTGCCCCTTTT. It specifies CASSLEESSAPF.